The 30 T cell receptor beta chains in this list originate from one sample, sequenced in a study of blood T cell repertoires in COVID-19. Here immunoSEQ multiplex PCR was the method, and the copy in TCRdb shows in-frame clones only, minus some. The table includes roughly 45,000 clones, about 82% detected once. Material: peripheral blood. These TCRs come from a man aged 50-59 years with active COVID-19.

The chain couples TRBV6-6 to TRBJ2-3; D is ambiguous. Germline V gene sequence: CDR1 MNHNY, CDR2 SVGAGI (reference sequence). CDR3 length: 14 amino acids. Trimming took 8 bases from V and 2 from J, leaving 14 bases between them. As DNA, the CDR3 is TGTGCCAGCGCCCAGCGCGCGACCACAGATACGCAGTATTTT. This sequence encodes CASAQRATTDTQYF.

The chain couples TRBV27 to TRBJ1-6; D gene ambiguous. This CDR3 spans 12 amino acids. Germline values: CDR1 MNHEY, CDR2 SMNVEV (reference sequence). Trimming removed 3 bases from V and 8 bases from J, with 5 bases in between. The CDR3 region is CASSFLDSPLHF. In DNA, the CDR3 is TGTGCCAGCAGTTTTCTCGATTCACCCCTCCACTTT.

This clone occurred once. J is TRBJ2-1 and V is TRBV18, with 10 bases that match TRBD2. With 3 bases clipped from V and 2 bases from J, the junction kept 4 bases outside the gene matches. Germline values: CDR1 KGHSH, CDR2 LQKENI. The CDR3 contains 16 residues. The CDR3 sequence: CASSPRTSGPYNEQFF. As DNA, the CDR3 is TGTGCCAGCTCACCTAGGACTAGCGGACCCTACAATGAGCAGTTCTTC.

The genes are TRBV4-1 and TRBJ2-5, with D perhaps TRBD1 (6 bases). Per the germline V gene, CDR1 is MGHRA and CDR2 is YSYEKL. The CDR3 sequence is 15 residues long. With 4 bases removed from V and 4 bases from J, the gap between germline ends came to 16 bases. CDR3 coding DNA: TGCGCCAGCAGCCTCCCGACAGGATCGGTAGAGACCCAGTACTTC. This translates into CASSLPTGSVETQYF.

The chain couples TRBV27 to TRBJ1-6; tentative D call: TRBD1 (6 bases). Trimming cost V 4 bases and J 5 bases, with 12 bases left between them. Germline CDR1 and CDR2: MNHEY and SMNVEV (reference sequence). CDR3 length: 15 amino acids. The CDR3 DNA follows: TGTGCCAGCAGTTACAGGGTACCAAATAATTCACCCCTCCACTTT. As protein: CASSYRVPNNSPLHF.

V and J are TRBV5-1 and TRBJ2-5; TRBD1 matches 12 bases. V lost 4 bases to trimming and J lost 1 base; unmatched junction nucleotides: 5. The germline gives CDR1 SGHRS, CDR2 YFSETQ. CDR3 length: 16 residues. CDR3 amino acids: CASSLGDRGLQETQYF. The CDR3 nucleotides read TGCGCCAGCAGCCTAGGGGACAGGGGGCTCCAAGAGACCCAGTACTTC.

Only one count was recorded for this clone. The gene calls are TRBV6-5 and TRBJ2-5; D is possibly TRBD2 (6 bases). Germline loops: CDR1 MNHEY, CDR2 SVGAGI. This CDR3 comprises 15 residues. Trimming removed 6 bases from V and 0 bases from J, with 14 bases in between. CDR3 in DNA: TGTGCCAGCAGCCCAGGGACTCTGTACCAAGAGACCCAGTACTTC. This translates into CASSPGTLYQETQYF.

The CDR3 spells CAISEKGLAGAQREQYF. Written as DNA, the CDR3 is TGTGCCATCAGTGAGAAGGGACTAGCGGGAGCGCAACGCGAGCAGTACTTC. The chain links TRBV10-3 to TRBJ2-7, with TRBD2 identical over 14 bases. The CDR3 covers 17 residues. Germline V lookup: CDR1 ENHRY, CDR2 SYGVKD. The V and J ends lost 2 bases and 6 bases, in that order; junction bases with no gene match: 9.

The rearrangement uses TRBV6-2 or TRBV6-3 and TRBJ2-1, with D possibly matching TRBD2 (6 bases). Germline lookup yields CDR1 MNHEY and CDR2 SVGEGT. The CDR3 is made up of 15 amino acids. The V and J ends lost 4 bases and 4 bases respectively, with 14 bases between them. CDR3 residues: CASSWNWGGYNEQFF. As DNA, the CDR3 is TGTGCCAGCAGTTGGAACTGGGGAGGATACAATGAGCAGTTCTTC.

This chain connects TRBV11-3 to TRBJ2-2, with a possible D match to TRBD1 (6 bases). V was cut by 5 bases and J by 7 bases, with 20 bases left in between. Germline lookup yields CDR1 SGHNT and CDR2 YENEEA. CDR3 length equals 16 residues. This chain's CDR3 is CASSPLGGAFRGELFF. DNA for the CDR3: TGTGCCAGCAGCCCCCTAGGGGGAGCGTTTCGCGGGGAGCTGTTTTTT.

This clone has a single count. This chain connects TRBV11-3 to TRBJ2-1; the match to TRBD2 covers 8 bases. Germline lookup yields CDR1 SGHNT and CDR2 YENEEA. The CDR3 totals 14 residues. The V segment lost 6 bases and the J segment 9 bases; nucleotides outside the gene matches: 10. The CDR3 DNA follows: TGTGCCAGCAGGACCGGGGGGGCTCGTGGTGAGCAGTTCTTC. Protein sequence: CASRTGGARGEQFF. The full variable domain, in which reference TRBV11-3 and TRBJ2-1 provide the parts outside the CDR3, is EAGVVQSPRYKIIEKKQPVAFWCNPISGHNTLYWYLQNLGQGPELLIRYENEEAVDDSQLPKDRFSAERLKGVDSTLKIQPAELGDSAVYLCASRTGGARGEQFFGPGTRLTVL.

This clone appeared a single time. The V and J genes are TRBV5-4 and TRBJ2-7, with TRBD2 identical over 7 bases. This CDR3 region has 15 residues. With 5 bases clipped from V and 2 bases from J, the junction kept 10 bases outside the gene matches. The germline V gene has CDR1 SGHNT and CDR2 YYREEE (reference sequence). The CDR3 sequence is CASRRSLAETYEQYF. Here the CDR3 DNA reads TGTGCCAGCAGACGAAGTCTAGCGGAGACCTACGAGCAGTACTTC.

The chain employs TRBV28 and TRBJ1-5, with D possibly TRBD1 on 6 matching bases. The CDR3 totals 15 residues. Per the germline V gene, CDR1 is MDHEN and CDR2 is SYDVKM. The V end was cut by 1 base, the J end by 1 base, with 8 bases between. CDR3 region: CASSLFRGSNQPQHF. The CDR3 coding sequence is TGTGCCAGCAGTTTATTCAGGGGAAGCAATCAGCCCCAGCATTTT. The full variable domain, its missing parts supplied by reference TRBV28 and TRBJ1-5, is DVKVTQSSRYLVKRTGEKVFLECVQDMDHENMFWYRQDPGLGLRLIYFSYDVKMKEKGDIPEGYSVSREKKERFSLILESASTNQTSMYLCASSLFRGSNQPQHFGDGTRLSIL.

The V and J genes are TRBV5-1 and TRBJ2-7; D ambiguous. Germline CDR1 and CDR2: SGHRS and YFSETQ. V was pared by 4 bases and J by 4 bases, with 12 bases between. The CDR3 covers 13 residues. CDR3: CASSTSAPYEQYF. The CDR3 DNA sequence: TGCGCCAGCAGCACCAGTGCCCCGTACGAGCAGTACTTC. The variable domain in full, completed from reference TRBV5-1 and TRBJ2-7, reads KAGVTQTPRYLIKTRGQQVTLSCSPISGHRSVSWYQQTPGQGLQFLFEYFSETQRNKGNFPGRFSGRQFSNSRSEMNVSTLELGDSALYLCASSTSAPYEQYFGPGTRLTVT.

The chain recombines TRBV7-7 with TRBJ2-1; possible D gene TRBD2, 6 bases. V was clipped by 5 bases and J by 6 bases, with 11 bases between them. Germline CDR1 is SSHAT and CDR2 is FNYEAQ (reference sequence). CDR3 length equals 13 residues. The CDR3 nucleotides are TGTGCCAGCAGCCAGACTAGTGGCAATGAGCAGTTCTTC. Encoded protein: CASSQTSGNEQFF.

The chain combines TRBV6-5 with TRBJ2-2; 12 nucleotides agree with TRBD1. After removal of 6 bases from V and 5 bases from J, the junction contained 4 bases not matched to a gene. The CDR3 is made up of 15 amino acids. Germline assignment: CDR1 MNHEY and CDR2 SVGAGI. The CDR3 nucleotides are TGTGCCAGCAGGACGGGACAGGGGGCTACCGGGGAGCTGTTTTTT. It codes for CASRTGQGATGELFF.

The chain combines TRBV5-6 with TRBJ2-3, with TRBD2 matching 13 bases. Trimming at V came to 4 bases and at J to 5 bases, leaving 10 bases not matched to a gene. The CDR3 is 17 residues long. The germline V gene encodes CDR1 SGHDT and CDR2 YYEEEE. CDR3 bases: TGTGCCAGCAGCATAGCCGGGACTAGCGGGGTAGGAGATACGCAGTATTTT. Amino acids: CASSIAGTSGVGDTQYF.

The rearrangement uses TRBV5-1 and TRBJ2-7, with D perhaps matching TRBD2 (6 bases). Germline-derived CDR1 and CDR2 are SGHRS and YFSETQ. CDR3 length: 17 residues. V lost 5 bases, J lost 0 bases, and 21 bases lay in between. The CDR3, as DNA: TGCGCCAGCAGAGACGCGATTGGGCTAGCGAGCTCCTACGAGCAGTACTTC. Translated, it gives CASRDAIGLASSYEQYF.

The rearrangement links TRBV7-8 to TRBJ2-3; no definite D call. Trimming cost V 0 bases and J 0 bases, with 10 bases left between them. Germline values: CDR1 SGHVS, CDR2 FQNEAQ. This CDR3 contains 16 residues. The CDR3 reads CASSLARVTSTDTQYF. The CDR3 DNA reads as TGTGCCAGCAGCTTAGCGCGAGTGACAAGCACAGATACGCAGTATTTT.

V usage is TRBV19 and J usage is TRBJ1-4; D perhaps matches TRBD1 (5 bases). The CDR3 loop spans 14 amino acids. Trimming removed 6 bases at V and 3 bases at J, with 11 bases between. CDR1 is LNHDA, CDR2 SQIVND, per germline (reference sequence). CDR3 bases: TGTGCCAGTAGATCCTTAGGGGCTAATGAAAAACTGTTTTTT. Its protein product is CASRSLGANEKLFF.

The rearrangement joins TRBV2 to TRBJ2-2; 8 positions agree with TRBD2. Trimming cost V 6 bases and J 6 bases; bases outside gene matches: 9. This CDR3 is built from 15 residues. Germline V gene data show CDR1 as SNHLY and CDR2 as FYNNEI. CDR3 nucleotide sequence: TGTGCCAGCAGGAGTCCCGGGACTAGGGCCGGGGAGCTGTTTTTT. Translated, it gives CASRSPGTRAGELFF. Based on the CDR3 plus reference TRBV2 and TRBJ2-2, the full variable domain is EPEVTQTPSHQVTQMGQEVILRCVPISNHLYFYWYRQILGQKVEFLVSFYNNEISEKSEIFDDQFSVERPDGSNFTLKIRSTKLEDSAMYFCASRSPGTRAGELFFGEGSRLTVL.

This chain uses TRBV12-3 or TRBV12-4 with TRBJ2-1; no reliable D call. CDR3 length: 12 amino acids. The ends were cut back, 3 bases at V and 4 bases at J, with 4 bases in the middle. The CDR3 sequence: CASSFPYNEQFF. The CDR3 DNA reads as TGTGCCAGCAGTTTTCCGTACAATGAGCAGTTCTTC.

The chain employs TRBV11-3 and TRBJ2-3; 7 bases align to TRBD2. The CDR3 runs to 17 residues. The J segment lost 3 bases and the V segment lost 6 bases, leaving 15 bases of the junction unmatched. Germline values: CDR1 SGHNT, CDR2 YENEEA. The CDR3 DNA sequence: TGTGCCAGCAGGATAGGTGGGGGGGAAGAAGTAACAGATACGCAGTATTTT. Its protein is CASRIGGGEEVTDTQYF.

This clone came up once. The rearrangement links TRBV23-1 to TRBJ2-1; D unresolved. TRBV23-1 is reported as an ORF; its role is uncertain. Trimming stripped 0 bases from V and 5 bases from J, with 14 bases between. The length of the CDR3 is 16 residues. The CDR3 coding sequence is TGCGCCAGCAGTCAATCGCGGCAATCCCCCCACAATGAGCAGTTCTTC. It is translated as CASSQSRQSPHNEQFF.

The V and J genes are TRBV3-1 (or the pseudogene TRBV3-2) and TRBJ1-1; D is ambiguous. Germline CDR1 and CDR2: LGHDT and YNNKEL (reference sequence). CDR3 size: 13 residues. V shed 4 bases and J shed 11 bases, with 17 bases lying between them. This CDR3 reads CASSLLDTSSAFF. CDR3 in DNA: TGTGCCAGCAGCCTACTTGACACGTCTTCGGCTTTCTTT.

V usage is TRBV7-9 and J usage is TRBJ1-1; D is undetermined. Germline assignment: CDR1 SEHNR and CDR2 FQNEAQ (reference sequence). This CDR3 contains 15 residues. The V end was cut by 5 bases, the J end by 2 bases, with 15 bases between. The CDR3 coding sequence is TGTGCCAGCAGCGGAAGAGATGGGCCCAACACTGAAGCTTTCTTT. Translation: CASSGRDGPNTEAFF.

This rearrangement joins TRBV30 to TRBJ1-2; TRBD1 matches 11 bases. This CDR3 has 16 amino acids. V was pared by 3 bases and J by 3 bases, with 9 bases of the junction left unmatched. Germline V CDR1 and CDR2: GTSNPN, SVGIG (reference sequence). Here the CDR3 DNA reads TGTGCCTGGAGAGGAACGGGACAGGGGGTCGACTATGGCTACACCTTC. Encoded protein: CAWRGTGQGVDYGYTF.

The chain couples TRBV7-8 to TRBJ1-4, with a weak D call TRBD1 (6 bases). V gave up 5 bases and J gave up 6 bases, with 19 bases separating them. Looked up from germline, CDR1 is SGHVS and CDR2 is FQNEAQ. This CDR3 spans 16 amino acids. CDR3 nucleotides: TGTGCCAGCAGCAGCTACTCCAGGGGAGATTATGAAAAACTGTTTTTT. Protein sequence: CASSSYSRGDYEKLFF.

The V gene is TRBV5-1, the J gene TRBJ2-5, with D perhaps TRBD1 (6 bases). CDR3 length: 16 amino acids. V lost 4 bases to trimming and J lost 1 base, with 17 bases between them. Germline V gene sequence: CDR1 SGHRS, CDR2 YFSETQ. CDR3 amino acids: CASSPGQQKTQETQYF. The DNA for the CDR3 is TGCGCCAGCAGCCCAGGACAGCAGAAAACCCAAGAGACCCAGTACTTC.

The J gene is TRBJ1-1, the V gene TRBV29-1; D is unclear. Looked up from germline, CDR1 is SQVTM and CDR2 is ANQGSEA. Trimming took 4 bases from V and 1 from J, leaving 4 bases between them. CDR3 length: 11 amino acids. The CDR3 coding sequence is TGCAGCGTTGGGAGGAACACTGAAGCTTTCTTT. Amino acid sequence: CSVGRNTEAFF.